The clone carrying this T cell receptor (beta chain) was observed a few times. What it recognizes is unknown. The sample comes from a study of cytomegalovirus exposure and HLA in healthy donors. Study-wide background: In terms of ancestry, the Caucasian-associated cluster contained around four fifths of the approximately 380 genotyped donors. Findings of the study overall: Earlier results showed most TCR beta V segments being productive about 90% or about 30% of the time. Rarity held for most TCR sequences, but there were some public TCRs that occurred in many donors. TCR beta V- and J-gene trimming, according to a later analysis, was linked to a missense DCLRE1C variant.

CDR1 and CDR2 from the germline V gene are LNHDA and SQIVND (reference sequence). The V gene end was trimmed by 5 bases and the J gene end by 0 bases; junction bases not matched to a gene: 6. The CDR3 is 15 amino acids. Use of 60 Vbeta and 13 Jbeta primers characterized the PCR. Profiled with immunoSEQ multiplex PCR; TCRdb holds only in-frame clones, not every one. The sample yields 90,000 or so clones, approximately 76% seen once. The sequenced sample consisted of PBMCs. The source is a man aged 30-40 years in good health and CMV-seropositive. The chain joins TRBV19 to TRBJ2-7; 8 positions agree with TRBD2. The CDR3 region has the DNA TGTGCCAGTAGTTCGATAGCGGGGAGCTCCTACGAGCAGTACTTC. It translates to CASSSIAGSSYEQYF.